This TCR beta chain is from a study of blood T cell repertoires in COVID-19. Background on the study: Acute and convalescent COVID-19 samples came from the United States, Italy and Spain. The analysed material was cDNA or gDNA that came from T cells, B-cell-depleted T cells, or PBMCs.

Repertoires were generated with immunoSEQ multiplex PCR, while TCRdb's copy carries only in-frame clones and drops some. In the table there are around 400,000 clones, 89% of which are singletons. The V gene end was trimmed by 2 bases and the J gene end by 5 bases; junction bases not matched to a gene: 13. The CDR3 covers 17 residues. Germline V CDR1 and CDR2: SGHTA, FQGNSA. Sequenced sample: peripheral blood. The J gene is TRBJ1-2, the V gene TRBV7-2, with TRBD1 matching over 8 bases. The clonotype originates from a man aged 35 to 55 with acute or convalescent COVID-19. CDR3 nucleotides: TGTGCCAGCAGCTTACCTCAGGGGGCCTTCCCTAGGTATGGCTACACCTTC. Residues: CASSLPQGAFPRYGYTF.